This T cell receptor beta chain was captured in a study of blood T cell repertoires in COVID-19 (dated by TCRdb to the early 2020s). Describing the broader study: Samples from collaborators originated in the United States, Italy and Spain and spanned both the acute and convalescent phases of COVID-19. The samples were drawn from two sources: the first 160 participants of the ongoing ImmuneRACE study, and 1,000 to 1,500 subjects contributed by 6 global collaborators. Nearly every sample came with metadata listing a de-identified subject ID, COVID-19 status, age in years and sex. The dataset comprised deeply sampled blood TCRbeta repertoires from subjects exposed to, actively infected with, or recovered from COVID-19. The prospective study material was composed of cDNA or gDNA derived from T cells, B-cell-depleted T cells, or PBMCs. HLA class I and class II types, where available, came from metadata supplied by the sample provider rather than from assay-based typing. A freely available public database, intended as a resource for researchers studying the immune response to SARS-CoV-2, is where the repertoires were released. What the research found in general, with its limitations: How much clinical and demographic metadata was included differed by source and by participant, and the metadata was provided uncurated.

In the germline V gene, CDR1 corresponds to MGHRA and CDR2 to YSYEKL. From cysteine to phenylalanine, the CDR3 is 15 amino acids long. Of the read, only the CDR3 DNA is kept; its 45 bases are in frame from base 1. V and J are trimmed by 0 bases and 4 bases, and the gene matches miss 5 bases of the junction. Enrolling through a virtual design, the prospective study's participants ranged in age from roughly 18 to 95 years and lived across 24 United States geographic areas. Cohort assignment in the prospective study relied on participant-reported clinical history from a screening survey and a study questionnaire. For ImmuneRACE Cohort 3, a participant was defined as recovered based on two consecutive negative NP/OP PCR tests, clearance by a healthcare professional, or resolution of symptoms. Mobile phlebotomists in the prospective study collected whole blood, serum and a nasopharyngeal or oropharyngeal swab from every participant. Additional blood draws and questionnaires over a 2-month period could optionally be provided by prospective study participants. Blood samples from the prospective study were shipped frozen or at room temperature prior to DNA extraction.

As regards this clone: The target of this receptor is not known. No much larger clone exists at a distance of one base, and base qualities are not known.

TCRbeta CDR3 regions were amplified from genomic DNA using the immunoSEQ Assay, a bias-controlled multiplex PCR. The authors' analysis ran thus. The number of nucleated cells in each sample was estimated by amplification of reference gene primers within the assay. To quantify the absolute abundance of each unique TCRbeta CDR3 rearrangement, sequence reads were collapsed and filtered. Productive Simpson clonality was computed per sample as the square root of Simpson's diversity index over productive rearrangements. This is the immuneACCESS table as TCRdb keeps it, with only in-frame sequences that have V and J called. A part of the clones is gone; compared with another copy, unresolved V genes explain less than half, and the rest is unexplained. Clonal size and the V and J genes are those of that table, whereas D and trimming came from the DNA. Here the sample has roughly 300,000 clones; under 90% occur a single time. The ten largest make up 3.5% to 5% of the sample.

This receptor was obtained from a man between 25 and 39 years old who had recovered from COVID-19. Sequences were obtained from PBMCs or T cells enriched from blood (not recorded which). The sequence links TRBV4-1 to TRBJ1-1; 7 central nucleotides agree with TRBD1. The CDR3 has the sequence CASSQDDRAITEAFF. The nucleotide sequence reads as follows: TGCGCCAGCAGCCAAGATGACAGGGCAATCACTGAAGCTTTCTTT.